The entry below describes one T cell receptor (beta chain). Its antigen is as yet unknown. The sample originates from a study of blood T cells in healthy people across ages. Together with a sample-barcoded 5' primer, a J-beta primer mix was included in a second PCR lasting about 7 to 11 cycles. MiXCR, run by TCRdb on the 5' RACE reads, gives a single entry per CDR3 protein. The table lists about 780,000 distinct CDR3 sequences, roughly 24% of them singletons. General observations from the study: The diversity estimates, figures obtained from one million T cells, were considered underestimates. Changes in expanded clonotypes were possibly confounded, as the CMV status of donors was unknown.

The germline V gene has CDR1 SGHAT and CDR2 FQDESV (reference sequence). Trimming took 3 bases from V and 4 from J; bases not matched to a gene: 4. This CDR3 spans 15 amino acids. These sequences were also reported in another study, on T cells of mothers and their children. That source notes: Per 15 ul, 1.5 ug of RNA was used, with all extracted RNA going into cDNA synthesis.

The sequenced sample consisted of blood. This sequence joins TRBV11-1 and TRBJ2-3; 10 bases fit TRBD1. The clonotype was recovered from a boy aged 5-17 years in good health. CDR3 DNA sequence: TGTGCCAGCAGCTTCGGGGACAGGGGACCAGATACGCAGTATTTT. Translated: CASSFGDRGPDTQYF.